The T cell receptor (beta chain) under discussion was sequenced for a study of type 1 regulatory T cells. About the research overall: T-allo10 is an in vitro-generated, Tr1-enriched CD4 T cell product specific for alloantigen.

Using its own MiXCR run on the reads, TCRdb lists one record per CDR3 protein. The table shows fewer than 80,000 distinct CDR3 sequences, with about a fifth occurring only once. Overall study results and limits: Compared with non-Tr1 cells, Tr1 cells showed a narrower TCR repertoire.

The trim removed 1 base at V and 8 bases at J, leaving 12 bases unmatched. Germline-derived CDR1 and CDR2 are SGHNT and YYREEE (reference sequence). The CDR3 has 16 residues. Notes on this clonotype: What it binds is unknown.

Input material: cultured type 1 regulatory T (Tr1) cells, either the whole culture or a sorted fraction (not recorded which). The sequence was obtained from a human donor in good health. The chain couples TRBV5-4 to TRBJ2-7, with 10 nucleotides matching TRBD1. This chain's CDR3 is CASSLYRQGAIDQQYF. In DNA, the CDR3 is TGTGCCAGCAGCTTGTACCGACAGGGGGCAATCGATCAGCAGTACTTC.